The entry below gives a single T cell receptor beta chain sequence along with its context. Its antigen is currently not known. No much larger clone is present one base from it, and per-base qualities are unavailable. Sequencer: Illumina HiSeq 2500. TCR beta libraries were prepared by quantitative 5'-RACE with molecular barcodes. The authors' analysis ran thus. A new computational method based on a probabilistic model of VDJ rearrangement was used to identify disease-linked TCR variants. TCRdb reworked the public reads: Q25 trimming with fastp, MiXCR clone assembly, productive beta chains retained. Merged by CDR3 protein, the rows form single entries marked with the most common genes and DNA. The V and J calls follow TCRdb's processing rather than the paper's. In this sample the table shows 250,000 to 300,000 distinct CDR3 sequences, about a sixth of which occur a single time. The leading ten clones occupy over 25% of the sample.

These data originate in a study of CD8 T cells in ankylosing spondylitis (dated by TCRdb to about 2017). Notes on the research overall: The study profiled T cell receptor beta repertoires in healthy donors and ankylosing spondylitis patients to find disease-linked TCR variants. In total, the full study cohort was made up of some 100 healthy donors and some 26 ankylosing spondylitis patients. Samples of peripheral blood were taken, and for ankylosing spondylitis patients, synovial fluid was collected as well. Study-wide conclusions, independent of this receptor: The disease-linked clones were reported to be significantly enriched in matched synovial fluid samples from ankylosing spondylitis patients. Some motif variants had previously been reported in the synovial fluid and blood of reactive arthritis patients, which suggests shared mechanisms of disease initiation. A TCR beta motif made up of eight or nine highly homologous amino acid variants appeared to be characteristic of blood from ankylosing spondylitis patients. A CD8+ phenotype was shown by the disease-linked clones, which were found at relatively low frequencies in peripheral blood.

Specimen: blood, either unsorted or a sorted T cell fraction (not recorded which). This receptor was taken from a male donor with ankylosing spondylitis or in good health (not recorded which).

The sequence in DNA is TGTGCCAGCAGTTACTCGGGACAGGGTACTCCGGATGAGCAGTTCTTC. This gives the protein CASSYSGQGTPDEQFF. This chain joins TRBV6-5 to TRBJ2-1, with 9 bases matching TRBD1. The CDR3 starts with the cysteine, ends with the phenylalanine, and has 16 residues. Only CDR3 DNA remains: 48 bases, in frame from the first base. Via the germline V gene, CDR1 is MNHEY and CDR2 SVGAGI. V ends up 0 bases short and J 8 bases short, with an unmatched junction base count of 8.